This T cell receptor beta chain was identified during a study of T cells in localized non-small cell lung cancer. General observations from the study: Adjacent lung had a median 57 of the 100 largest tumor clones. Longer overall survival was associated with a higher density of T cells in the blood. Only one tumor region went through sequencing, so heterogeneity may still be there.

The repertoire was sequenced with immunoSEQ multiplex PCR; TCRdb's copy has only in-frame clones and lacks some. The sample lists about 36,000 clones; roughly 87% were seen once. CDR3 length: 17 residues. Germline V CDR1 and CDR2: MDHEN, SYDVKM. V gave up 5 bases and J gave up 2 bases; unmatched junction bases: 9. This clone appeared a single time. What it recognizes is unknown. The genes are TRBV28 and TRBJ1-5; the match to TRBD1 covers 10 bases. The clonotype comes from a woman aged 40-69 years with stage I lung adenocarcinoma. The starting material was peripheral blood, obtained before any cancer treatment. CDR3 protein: CASSIRQGAIGNQPQHF. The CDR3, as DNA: TGTGCCAGCAGTATTCGACAGGGGGCGATTGGCAATCAGCCCCAGCATTTT.